This passage covers 9 T cell receptor beta chains from one sample sequenced in a study of T cell changes during pregnancy in multiple sclerosis. The method was immunoSEQ multiplex PCR; TCRdb's version includes in-frame clones alone and lacks a portion of them. The repertoire holds tens of thousands of clones, with around 90% as singletons. Specimen: CD4+ T cells from peripheral blood mononuclear cells, collected before pregnancy. All receptors come from a female donor with multiple sclerosis, enrolled in a pregnancy study.

This clone showed up just once. V gene TRBV5-1 combines with J gene TRBJ2-2, with 11 positions matching TRBD2. The CDR3 is 16 residues long. J lost 0 bases, V lost 3 bases, and 1 base had no gene match. Germline V gene lookup returns CDR1 SGHRS and CDR2 YFSETQ. The CDR3 sequence: CASSWGLAANTGELFF. The CDR3 DNA sequence: TGCGCCAGCAGCTGGGGACTAGCGGCGAACACCGGGGAGCTGTTTTTT.

This chain links TRBV6-6 with TRBJ1-1, with TRBD1 as a possible D gene (6 bases). Germline values: CDR1 MNHNY, CDR2 SVGAGI (reference sequence). The CDR3 runs 15 residues. Trimming stripped 6 bases from V and 4 bases from J, with 18 bases between. For the CDR3, the DNA is TGTGCCAGCAGGAACACAGGGTTAGGGGGCACTGAAGCTTTCTTT. This translates into CASRNTGLGGTEAFF.

The V gene is TRBV2, the J gene TRBJ2-1; TRBD2 aligns across 14 bases. The CDR3 runs 15 residues. Trimming removed 6 bases from V and 8 bases from J; junction bases left unmatched: 6. Germline V gives CDR1 SNHLY, CDR2 FYNNEI. CDR3 DNA sequence: TGTGCCAGCAGGGCCGGGACTAGCGGGAGTGATGAGCAGTTCTTC. This codes for CASRAGTSGSDEQFF.

Here the CDR3 DNA reads TGCGCCAGCAGTTCTTCCGGGACTGCCGCCTCCTACAATGAGCAGTTCTTC. Translating gives CASSSSGTAASYNEQFF. V gene TRBV5-1 combines with J gene TRBJ2-1, with D possibly matching TRBD2 (6 bases). V lost 5 bases to trimming and J lost 0 bases, with 18 bases between them. CDR1 is SGHRS, CDR2 YFSETQ, per germline. The CDR3 length is 17 residues.

This chain joins TRBV11-3 and TRBJ2-2; the match to TRBD1 covers 9 bases. Germline-derived CDR1 and CDR2 are SGHNT and YENEEA. This CDR3 comprises 17 residues. With 5 bases clipped from V and 6 bases from J, the junction kept 13 bases outside the gene matches. In DNA form, the CDR3 reads TGTGCCAGCAGCCTCTTGACAGGGGGTATTAGTTCCGGGGAGCTGTTTTTT. It is translated as CASSLLTGGISSGELFF.

V and J are TRBV5-1 and TRBJ1-2; 8 nucleotides match TRBD1. The CDR3 consists of 14 residues. Trimming removed 5 bases from V and 2 bases from J; junction bases left unmatched: 5. Germline CDR1 and CDR2: SGHRS and YFSETQ. The CDR3 DNA is TGCGCCAGCAGTCAGGGGGCGACAAACTATGGCTACACCTTC. Translated, it gives CASSQGATNYGYTF.

The chain combines TRBV4-1 with TRBJ2-1; the match to TRBD2 covers 11 bases. V lost 1 base and J lost 9; bases outside the gene matches: 5. Per the germline V gene, CDR1 is MGHRA and CDR2 is YSYEKL. This CDR3 has 15 amino acids. The CDR3 sequence is CASSQGSSGRIEQFF. CDR3 in DNA: TGCGCCAGCAGCCAAGGGTCTAGCGGGAGGATTGAGCAGTTCTTC.

J is TRBJ1-2 and V is TRBV7-2; TRBD1 aligns across 9 bases. Germline values: CDR1 SGHTA, CDR2 FQGNSA. The trim removed 5 bases at V and 0 bases at J, leaving 1 base unmatched. CDR3 size: 14 residues. CDR3 bases: TGTGCCAGCAGCGGACAGGGGACTAACTATGGCTACACCTTC. It specifies CASSGQGTNYGYTF.

The CDR3 nucleotides are TGTGCCAGCACCCCGGGGACAGGGGCGATGAACACTGAAGCTTTCTTT. Translating it yields CASTPGTGAMNTEAFF. J is TRBJ1-1 and V is TRBV7-2; 10 bases line up with TRBD1. With V trimmed by 7 bases and J by 0 bases, 8 bases remained unmatched. CDR1 is SGHTA and CDR2 is FQGNSA in the germline V gene. This CDR3 has 16 amino acids.